Included here is one TCR beta chain sequence, with context. This clonotype was counted ten times or more. What this receptor recognizes is not known. No base quality information exists; no much larger clone differs at one position. According to the study, the label for this sample's treatment or condition signals: live attenuated yellow fever vaccine strain. A standard Ficoll-Paque protocol was used to isolate PBMCs from peripheral blood. Dynabeads CD4 and CD8 positive selection kits were used to isolate the CD4 and CD8 T-cell fractions. RNA was extracted with TriZol from bulk PBMCs, CD4 and CD8 fractions, and dextramer-positive and dextramer-negative fractions. This entry belongs to a study of T cells after yellow fever vaccination (dated by TCRdb to about 2019). About the study as a whole: The SMART-Seq v4 Ultra Low Input RNA kit was used to prepare libraries from fractions with low cell numbers. Bulk PBMC replicates and cell subsets were isolated from blood drawn at multiple timepoints before and after both primary and secondary immunization. Bulk TCR alpha and beta repertoires were sequenced longitudinally to track T-cell clones before and after primary and booster YFV17D yellow fever vaccination. Two healthy male donors, one aged 18 to 30 and one aged 30 to 40 years, were included in the cohort. Findings and caveats that apply to the study as a whole: After the booster, most of the clones that had expanded following primary vaccination were detected again (roughly 97% of CD4 and 85% to 90% of CD8), which suggests that memory was broadly maintained. A small share of clonotypes occurred in both CD4 and CD8 compartments, likely arising from convergent recombination. Compared with the primary T-cell response, the secondary T-cell response was weaker but faster, peaking on day 5 rather than day 15. Computational filtering was required because FACS-sorted repertoires could contain abundant contaminating clonotypes from the bulk population. Only a couple of donors were included in the study, so the extent to which the findings can be generalized is limited.

TCR cDNA was synthesized by 5'RACE template switching, which introduced a universal primer site and unique molecular identifiers. cDNA synthesis was primed from both the TCR alpha and TCR beta constant segments. Two PCR steps were used to amplify libraries, with sample barcodes and sequencing adapters being added in the second step. Sequencing of the libraries was done on either Illumina HiSeq 2500 (2x100 bp) or NovaSeq (2x150 bp). As for how the authors treated the data: MIGEC handled demultiplexing of reads and collapsing into UMI consensus sequences, while MiXCR performed V(D)J alignment. Vaccine-responding clonotypes were defined with edgeR using replicate PBMC samples, requiring FDR below 0.01 and a log2 fold change above 5 up to day 15. Each bulk clonotype received a CD4 or CD8 identity based on whether the sequenced CD4 or CD8 repertoire contained that clonotype at higher abundance. The public reads were reanalyzed by TCRdb: fastp trimming at Q25, MiXCR alignment, in-frame beta chains only. Under each unique CDR3 protein, matching rows form one entry showing the most common genes and DNA. The V and J calls and clone size are TCRdb's, not the authors'. This sample lists tens of thousands of distinct CDR3 sequences; approximately 7.7% were detected once. The ten biggest clones cover around a third of the sample.

Spanning cysteine to phenylalanine, the CDR3 consists of 14 amino acids. The sequence is cut down to CDR3 DNA, 42 bases in frame from base 1. The germline V gene gives CDR1 as MGHRA and CDR2 as YSYEKL. Trimming at the junction amounts to 3 bases on V and 2 bases on J, and the germline ends lie 7 bases apart. This TCR derives from a young man who received the YFV17D yellow fever vaccine. Recombination linked TRBV4-1 to TRBJ2-2, with the D gene not clear enough to name. Sequenced material: CD8+ T cells sorted from PBMCs, taken about 5 days after the first yellow fever vaccination. The CDR3 protein sequence reads: CASSQQENTGELFF. The DNA reads TGCGCCAGCAGCCAGCAAGAAAACACCGGGGAGCTGTTTTTT.